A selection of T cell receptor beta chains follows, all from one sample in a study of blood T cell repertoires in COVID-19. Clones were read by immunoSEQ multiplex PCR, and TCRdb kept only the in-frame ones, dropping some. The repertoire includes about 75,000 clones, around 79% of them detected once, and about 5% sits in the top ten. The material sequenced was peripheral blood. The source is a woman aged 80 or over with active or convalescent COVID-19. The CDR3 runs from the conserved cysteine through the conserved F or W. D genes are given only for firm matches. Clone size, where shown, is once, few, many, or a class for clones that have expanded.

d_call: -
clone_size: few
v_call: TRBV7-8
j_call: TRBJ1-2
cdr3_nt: TGTGCCAGCAGCTTAGGCCCTCAGGGAGGGGGCTATGGCTACACCTTC
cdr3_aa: CASSLGPQGGGYGYTF

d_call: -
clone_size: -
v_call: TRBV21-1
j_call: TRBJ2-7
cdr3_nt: TGTGCCAGCAGCAAAGGGACATCAACCTACGAGCAGTACTTC
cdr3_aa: CASSKGTSTYEQYF

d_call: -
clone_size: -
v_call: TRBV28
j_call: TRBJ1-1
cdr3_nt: TGTGCCAGTGGTTCTCGGACTGAAGCTTTCTTT
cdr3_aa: CASGSRTEAFF

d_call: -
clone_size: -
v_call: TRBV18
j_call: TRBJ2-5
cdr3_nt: TGTGCCAGCTCAAACGACAGGAAAACACAAGAGACCCAGTACTTC
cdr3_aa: CASSNDRKTQETQYF

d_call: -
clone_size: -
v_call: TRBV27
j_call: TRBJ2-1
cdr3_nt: TGTGCCAGCAGACGACTAGTCAATGAGCAGTTCTTC
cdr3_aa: CASRRLVNEQFF

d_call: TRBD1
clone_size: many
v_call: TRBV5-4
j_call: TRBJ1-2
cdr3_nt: TGTGCCAGCAGCCTACCGGACAGGGGGCGCAGGAATGGCTACACCTTC
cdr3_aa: CASSLPDRGRRNGYTF

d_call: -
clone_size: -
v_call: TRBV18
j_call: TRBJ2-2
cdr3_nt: TGTGCCAGCTCACTCAGGGGCGACAACACCGGGGAGCTGTTTTTT
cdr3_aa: CASSLRGDNTGELFF

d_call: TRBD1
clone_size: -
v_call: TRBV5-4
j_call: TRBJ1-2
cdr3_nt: TGTGCCAGCAGCCCGGGGACAGGCCGGGGCTACACCTTC
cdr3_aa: CASSPGTGRGYTF

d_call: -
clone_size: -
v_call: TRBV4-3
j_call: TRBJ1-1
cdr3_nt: TGCGCCAGCAGCCAAGATGTGCACAGGGAAGCTTTCTTT
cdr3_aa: CASSQDVHREAFF

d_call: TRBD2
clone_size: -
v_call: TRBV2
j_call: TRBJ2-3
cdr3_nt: TGTGCCAGCATTAAGGGACTAGCGGGGGGTGGTACGCAGTATTTT
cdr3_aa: CASIKGLAGGGTQYF

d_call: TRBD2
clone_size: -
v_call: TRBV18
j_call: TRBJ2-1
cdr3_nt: TGTGCCAGCTCACCACCGCTAGCGGGAGAGGCCAATGAGCAGTTCTTC
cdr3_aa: CASSPPLAGEANEQFF

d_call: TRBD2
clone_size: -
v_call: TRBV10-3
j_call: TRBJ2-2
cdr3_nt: TGTGCCATCCTGGGAGGGACGGGCACCGGGGAGCTGTTTTTT
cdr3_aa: CAILGGTGTGELFF

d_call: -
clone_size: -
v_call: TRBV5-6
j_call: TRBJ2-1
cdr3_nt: TGTGCCAGCAACTCACGGGGGGCCTACTCCCTCGAGCAGTTCTTC
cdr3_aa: CASNSRGAYSLEQFF

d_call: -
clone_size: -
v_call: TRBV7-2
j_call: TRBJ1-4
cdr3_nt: TGTGCCAGCAGCTCCGACACTTCAACTAATGAAAAACTGTTTTTT
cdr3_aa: CASSSDTSTNEKLFF

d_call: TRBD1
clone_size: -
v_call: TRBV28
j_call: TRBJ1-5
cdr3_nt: TGTGCCAGCAGTACCAGGGGGCGCTCCAGCAATCAGCCCCAGCATTTT
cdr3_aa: CASSTRGRSSNQPQHF

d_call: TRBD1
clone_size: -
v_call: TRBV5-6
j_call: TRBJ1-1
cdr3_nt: TGTGCCAGCAGCTCCCACCTAATCGGACAGGGCCCCCCTCGACATGAAGCTTTCTTT
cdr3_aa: CASSSHLIGQGPPRHEAFF

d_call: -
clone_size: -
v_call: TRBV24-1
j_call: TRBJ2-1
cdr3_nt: TGTGCCACCAATTCGGGAGTTGTGGATGAGCAGTTCTTC
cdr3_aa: CATNSGVVDEQFF

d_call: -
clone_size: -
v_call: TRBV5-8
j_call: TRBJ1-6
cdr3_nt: TGTGCCAGCAGCAGTCGGGGAATATCACCCCTCCACTTT
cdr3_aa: CASSSRGISPLHF

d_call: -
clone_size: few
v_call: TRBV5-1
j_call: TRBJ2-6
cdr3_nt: TGCGCCAGCAGCCGCAGGGGCTCTGGGGCCAACGTCCTGACTTTC
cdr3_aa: CASSRRGSGANVLTF

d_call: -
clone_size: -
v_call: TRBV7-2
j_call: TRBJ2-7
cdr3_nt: TGTGCCAGCAGCCCCCGGGGGTACGAGCAGTACTTC
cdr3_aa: CASSPRGYEQYF

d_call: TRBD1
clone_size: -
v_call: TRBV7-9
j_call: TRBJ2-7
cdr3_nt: TGTGCCAGCAGCTCCGCCGGGACAGGGATTTACTCCTACGAGCAGTACTTC
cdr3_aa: CASSSAGTGIYSYEQYF

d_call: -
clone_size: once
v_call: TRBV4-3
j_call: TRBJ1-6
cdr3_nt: TGCGCCAGCAGCCAAGCAGGGGATGATGAGACACCCCTCCACTTT
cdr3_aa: CASSQAGDDETPLHF

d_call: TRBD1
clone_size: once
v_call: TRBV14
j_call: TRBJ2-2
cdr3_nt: TGTGCCAGCAGCTATCGGACAGGGTCGGACGGGGAGCTGTTTTTT
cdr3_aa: CASSYRTGSDGELFF

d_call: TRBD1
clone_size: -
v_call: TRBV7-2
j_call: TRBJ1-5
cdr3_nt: TGTGCCAGCAGCTTATCGGGGACAGCAGCTTATAGCAATCAGCCCCAGCATTTT
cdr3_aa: CASSLSGTAAYSNQPQHF

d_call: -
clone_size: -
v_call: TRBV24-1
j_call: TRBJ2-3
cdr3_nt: TGTGCCACCAGTGACCTAAACACAGATACGCAGTATTTT
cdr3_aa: CATSDLNTDTQYF

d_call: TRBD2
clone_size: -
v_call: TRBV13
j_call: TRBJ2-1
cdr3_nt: TGTGCCAGCAGCCAAATAAAATTTAGCGGGAGCAATGAGCAGTTCTTC
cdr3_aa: CASSQIKFSGSNEQFF

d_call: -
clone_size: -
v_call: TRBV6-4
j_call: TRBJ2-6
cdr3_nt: TGTGCCAGCAGTGAGGGGGCCTCTGGGGCCAACGTCCTGACTTTC
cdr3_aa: CASSEGASGANVLTF

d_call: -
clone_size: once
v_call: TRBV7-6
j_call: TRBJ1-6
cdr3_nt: TGTGCCAGCAGCTTAAAGTCAGGGGTTAATTCACCCCTCCACTTT
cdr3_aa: CASSLKSGVNSPLHF

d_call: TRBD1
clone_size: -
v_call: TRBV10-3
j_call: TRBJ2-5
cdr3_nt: TGTGCCATCAGTGACAGGGGGCAAGAGACCCAGTACTTC
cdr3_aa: CAISDRGQETQYF

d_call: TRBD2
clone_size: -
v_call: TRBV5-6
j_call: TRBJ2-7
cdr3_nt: TGTGCCAGCAGCTTGCTTAGCGGGGGTTTCTACGAGCAGTACTTC
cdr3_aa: CASSLLSGGFYEQYF

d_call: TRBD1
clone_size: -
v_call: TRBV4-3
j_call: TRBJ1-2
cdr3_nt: TGCGCCAGCAGCCAGCAACCCTTGGGACAGGGGGTTGACTATGGCTACACCTTC
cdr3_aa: CASSQQPLGQGVDYGYTF

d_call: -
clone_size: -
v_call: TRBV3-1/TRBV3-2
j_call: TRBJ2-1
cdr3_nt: TGTGCCAGCAGCCCTATAGGCGGTGTGCGGGAGCAGTTCTTC
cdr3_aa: CASSPIGGVREQFF

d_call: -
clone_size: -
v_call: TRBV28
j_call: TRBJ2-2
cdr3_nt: TGTGCCAGCAGTTTTGTACAGAACACCGGGGAGCTGTTTTTT
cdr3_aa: CASSFVQNTGELFF

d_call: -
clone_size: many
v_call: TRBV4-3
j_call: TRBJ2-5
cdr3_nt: TGCGCCAGCAGCCAAGAACGATTACTAGCCTGGGGAGAGACCCAGTACTTC
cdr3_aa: CASSQERLLAWGETQYF

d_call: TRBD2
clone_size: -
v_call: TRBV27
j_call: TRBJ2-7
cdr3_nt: TGTGCCAGCAGGGTGATGCGGGGGGGCTTCGCCTACGAGCAGTACTTC
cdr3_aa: CASRVMRGGFAYEQYF

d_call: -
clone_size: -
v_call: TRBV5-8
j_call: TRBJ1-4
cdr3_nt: TGTGCCAGCAGCGGGGGCCTAAATGAAAAACTGTTTTTT
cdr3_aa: CASSGGLNEKLFF

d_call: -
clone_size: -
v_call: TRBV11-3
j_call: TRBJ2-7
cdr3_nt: TGTGCCAGCAGCCGAGGGGGTTCTACCGAGCAGTACTTC
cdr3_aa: CASSRGGSTEQYF

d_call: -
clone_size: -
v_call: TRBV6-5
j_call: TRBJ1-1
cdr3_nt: TGTGCCAGCAGTTACGCTGGAGAGAACACTGAAGCTTTCTTT
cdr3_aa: CASSYAGENTEAFF

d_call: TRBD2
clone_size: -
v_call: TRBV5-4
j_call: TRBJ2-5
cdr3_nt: TGTGCCAGCAGTACGGCTAGCGGGGACCAAGAGACCCAGTACTTC
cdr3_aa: CASSTASGDQETQYF

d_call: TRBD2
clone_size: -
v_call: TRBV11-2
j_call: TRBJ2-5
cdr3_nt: TGTGCCAGCAGCCCCCCCGTACAACTAGCGGGGGGCCAAGAGACCCAGTACTTC
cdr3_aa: CASSPPVQLAGGQETQYF

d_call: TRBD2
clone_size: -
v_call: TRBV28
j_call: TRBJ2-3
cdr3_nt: TGTGCCAGCAGTCCCACCGGGACTAGCGGGCTCCACACAGATACGCAGTATTTT
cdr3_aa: CASSPTGTSGLHTDTQYF

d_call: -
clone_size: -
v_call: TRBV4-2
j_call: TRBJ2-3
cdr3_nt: TGTGCCAGCAGCCAACTGTGGGCGGGCAGCACAGATACGCAGTATTTT
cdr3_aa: CASSQLWAGSTDTQYF

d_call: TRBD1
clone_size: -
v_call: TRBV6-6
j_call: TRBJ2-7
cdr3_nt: TGTGCCAGCAGTACTACGGGACAGGGCTCTTCCGAGCAGTACTTC
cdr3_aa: CASSTTGQGSSEQYF